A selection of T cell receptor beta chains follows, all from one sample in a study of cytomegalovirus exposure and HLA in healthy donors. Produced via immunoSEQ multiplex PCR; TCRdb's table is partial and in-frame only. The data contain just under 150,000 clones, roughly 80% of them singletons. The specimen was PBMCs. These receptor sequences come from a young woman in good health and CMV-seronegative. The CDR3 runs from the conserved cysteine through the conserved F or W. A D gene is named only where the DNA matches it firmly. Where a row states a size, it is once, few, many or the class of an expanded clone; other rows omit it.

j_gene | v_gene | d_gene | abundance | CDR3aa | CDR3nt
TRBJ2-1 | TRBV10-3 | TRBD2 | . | CAISGEGRSGSYNEQFF | TGTGCCATCAGTGGGGAGGGCCGGTCGGGCTCCTACAATGAGCAGTTCTTC
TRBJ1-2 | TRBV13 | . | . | CASSLGRSGSGYGYTF | TGTGCCAGCAGCTTAGGCCGTTCAGGGTCCGGCTATGGCTACACCTTC
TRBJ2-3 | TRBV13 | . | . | CASSFWGVDGDTQYF | TGTGCCAGCAGCTTCTGGGGCGTGGACGGGGATACGCAGTATTTT
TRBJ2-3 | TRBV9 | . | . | CASSGLGTDTQYF | TGTGCCAGCAGCGGGCTCGGCACAGATACGCAGTATTTT
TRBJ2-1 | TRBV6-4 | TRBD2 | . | CATSFGGSSYNEQFF | TGTGCCACCTCCTTCGGGGGGAGCTCCTACAATGAGCAGTTCTTC
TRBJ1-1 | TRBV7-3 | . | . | CASSPSPNTEAFF | TGTGCCAGCAGCCCAAGCCCGAACACTGAAGCTTTCTTT
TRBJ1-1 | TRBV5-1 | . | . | CASSFQTSNTEAFF | TGCGCCAGCAGCTTTCAGACAAGTAACACTGAAGCTTTCTTT
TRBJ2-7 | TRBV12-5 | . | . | CASGLGPEADYEQYF | TGTGCTAGTGGTCTTGGTCCCGAGGCAGACTACGAGCAGTACTTC
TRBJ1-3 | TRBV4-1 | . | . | CASSRHVVLFIGDENTIYF | TGCGCCAGCAGCCGCCACGTGGTATTATTTATAGGGGATGAAAACACCATATATTTT
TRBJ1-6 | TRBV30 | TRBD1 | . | CAWSVTGENNSPLHF | TGTGCCTGGAGTGTAACAGGGGAAAATAATTCACCCCTCCACTTT
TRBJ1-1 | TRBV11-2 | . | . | CASSPVFGVGMNTEAFF | TGTGCCAGCAGCCCGGTGTTTGGGGTCGGGATGAACACTGAAGCTTTCTTT
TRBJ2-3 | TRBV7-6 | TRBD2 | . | CASSLSGGRTDTQYF | TGTGCCAGCAGCTTAAGCGGGGGTCGCACAGATACGCAGTATTTT
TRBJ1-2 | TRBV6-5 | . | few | CASRLRGTKGYGYTF | TGTGCCAGCAGACTTAGGGGGACCAAGGGTTATGGCTACACCTTC
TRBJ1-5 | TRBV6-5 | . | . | CASSYVRDQPQHF | TGTGCCAGCAGTTACGTCAGGGATCAGCCCCAGCATTTT
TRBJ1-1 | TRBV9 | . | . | CASSTRGDNTEAFF | TGTGCCAGCAGCACCCGGGGAGATAACACTGAAGCTTTCTTT
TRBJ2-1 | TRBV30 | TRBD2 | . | CAWRLAGSNEQFF | TGTGCCTGGAGGCTAGCGGGAAGCAATGAGCAGTTCTTC
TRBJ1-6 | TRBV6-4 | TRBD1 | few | CASSVTGQGVSPLHF | TGTGCCAGCAGTGTGACTGGACAGGGGGTTTCACCCCTCCACTTT
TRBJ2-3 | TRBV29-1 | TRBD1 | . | CSVEGQNTDTQYF | TGCAGCGTTGAGGGACAGAACACAGATACGCAGTATTTT
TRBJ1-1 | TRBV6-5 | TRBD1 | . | CASSYRGRGDAFF | TGTGCCAGCAGTTACAGGGGGCGCGGGGATGCTTTCTTT